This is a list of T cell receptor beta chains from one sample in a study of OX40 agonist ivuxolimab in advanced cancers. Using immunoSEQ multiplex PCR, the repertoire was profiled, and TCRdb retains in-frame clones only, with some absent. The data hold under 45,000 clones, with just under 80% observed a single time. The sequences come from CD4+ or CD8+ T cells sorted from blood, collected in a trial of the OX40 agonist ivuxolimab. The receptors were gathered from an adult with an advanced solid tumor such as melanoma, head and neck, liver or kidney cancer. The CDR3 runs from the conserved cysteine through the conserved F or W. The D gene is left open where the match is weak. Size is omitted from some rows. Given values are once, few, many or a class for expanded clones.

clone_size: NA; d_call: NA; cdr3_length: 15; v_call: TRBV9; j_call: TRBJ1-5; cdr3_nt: TGTGCCAGCAGCCGAGACGGTGATAGCAATCAGCCCCAGCATTTT; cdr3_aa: CASSRDGDSNQPQHF
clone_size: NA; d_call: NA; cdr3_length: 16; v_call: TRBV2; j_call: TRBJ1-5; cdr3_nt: TGTGCCAGCAGTGGCACCTCAGGGGCCGGTGGGAATCCCCAGCATTTT; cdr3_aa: CASSGTSGAGGNPQHF
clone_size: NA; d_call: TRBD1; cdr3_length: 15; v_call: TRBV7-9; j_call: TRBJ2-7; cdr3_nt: TGTGCCAGCAGCTTAAATGTAGGACAGGGCTACGAGCAGTACTTC; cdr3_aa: CASSLNVGQGYEQYF
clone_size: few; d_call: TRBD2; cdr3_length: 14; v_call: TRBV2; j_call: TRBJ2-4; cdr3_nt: TGTGCCAGCAGGTCGGGACTAGACAAAAACATTCAGTACTTC; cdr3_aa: CASRSGLDKNIQYF
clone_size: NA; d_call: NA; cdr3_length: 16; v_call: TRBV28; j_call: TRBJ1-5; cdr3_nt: TGTGCCAGCAGCCCCATTCAGGTTGCCGGCAATCAGCCCCAGCATTTT; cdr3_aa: CASSPIQVAGNQPQHF
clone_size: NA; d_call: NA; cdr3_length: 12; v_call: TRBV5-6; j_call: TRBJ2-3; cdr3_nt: TGTGCCAGCAGCTTGGCCCAGAGGGGGCAGTATTTT; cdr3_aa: CASSLAQRGQYF
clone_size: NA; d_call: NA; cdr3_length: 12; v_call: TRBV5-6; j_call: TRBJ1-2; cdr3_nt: TGTGCCAGCAGCTTAGGGGCGGTTAGCTACACCTTC; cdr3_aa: CASSLGAVSYTF
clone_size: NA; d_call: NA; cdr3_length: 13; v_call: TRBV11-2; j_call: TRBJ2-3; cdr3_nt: TGTGCCAGCAGCAAAGCTAGTTCTGATACGCAGTATTTT; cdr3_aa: CASSKASSDTQYF
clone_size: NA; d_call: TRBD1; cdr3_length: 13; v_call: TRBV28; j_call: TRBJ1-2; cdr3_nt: TGTGCCAGCACCCGAGGGGACAGCTATGGCTACACCTTC; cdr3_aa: CASTRGDSYGYTF
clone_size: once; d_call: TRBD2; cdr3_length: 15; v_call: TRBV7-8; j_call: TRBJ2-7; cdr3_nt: TGTGCCAGCAGCTTAGCGCCTAGCGGGTCCCACGAGCAGTACTTC; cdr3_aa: CASSLAPSGSHEQYF
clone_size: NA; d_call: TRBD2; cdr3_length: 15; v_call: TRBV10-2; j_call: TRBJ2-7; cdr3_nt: TGCGCCAGCAGTAAGGGGACTAGCGGGAGTTACGAGCAGTACTTC; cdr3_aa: CASSKGTSGSYEQYF
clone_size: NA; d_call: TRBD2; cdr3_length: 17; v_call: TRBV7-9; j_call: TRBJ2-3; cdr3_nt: TGTGCCAGCAGCTTAGAGATGAGCGGGGGGTCCACAGATACGCAGTATTTT; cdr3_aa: CASSLEMSGGSTDTQYF
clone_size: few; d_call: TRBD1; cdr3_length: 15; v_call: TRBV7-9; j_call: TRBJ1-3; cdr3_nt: TGTGCCAGCAGCCCCGGACAGGGCAATGGAAACACCATATATTTT; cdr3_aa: CASSPGQGNGNTIYF
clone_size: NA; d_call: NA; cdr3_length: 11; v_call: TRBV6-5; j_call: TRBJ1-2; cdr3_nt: TGTGCCAGCCGTGCCAACTATGGCTACACCTTC; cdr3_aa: CASRANYGYTF
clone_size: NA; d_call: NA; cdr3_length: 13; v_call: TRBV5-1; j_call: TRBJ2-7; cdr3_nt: TGCGCCAGCAGCTCTACAGGGTTAGGCGAGCAGTACTTC; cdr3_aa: CASSSTGLGEQYF
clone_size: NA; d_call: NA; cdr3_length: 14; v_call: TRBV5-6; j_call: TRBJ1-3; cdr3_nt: TGTGCCAGCAGCTCCACAGGGTCTGGAAACACCATATATTTT; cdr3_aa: CASSSTGSGNTIYF
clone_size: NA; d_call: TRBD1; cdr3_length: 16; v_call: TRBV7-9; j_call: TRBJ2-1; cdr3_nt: TGTGCCAGCAGCTTAAATGAGGGGGCTTCGCACAATGAGCAGTTCTTC; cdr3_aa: CASSLNEGASHNEQFF
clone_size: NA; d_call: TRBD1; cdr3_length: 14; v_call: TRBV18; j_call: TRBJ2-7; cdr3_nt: TGTGCCAGCTCACCGGGACAGGGGAAGGCCGAGCAGTACTTC; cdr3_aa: CASSPGQGKAEQYF
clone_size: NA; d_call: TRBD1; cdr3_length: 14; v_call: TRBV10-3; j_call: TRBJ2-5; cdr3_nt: TGTGCCATCAGGAGGGACAGGTCCCAAGAGACCCAGTACTTC; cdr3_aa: CAIRRDRSQETQYF
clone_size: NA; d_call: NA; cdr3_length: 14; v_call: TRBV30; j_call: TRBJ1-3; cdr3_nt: TGTGCCTGGAGGCCTCGATTCTCTGGAAACACCATATATTTT; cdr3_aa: CAWRPRFSGNTIYF
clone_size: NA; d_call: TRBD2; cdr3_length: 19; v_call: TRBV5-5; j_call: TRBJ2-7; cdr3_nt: TGTGCCAGCAGCTTTGAACTCGTGGCTAGCGGGACCCGTGGGTACGAGCAGTACTTC; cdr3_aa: CASSFELVASGTRGYEQYF
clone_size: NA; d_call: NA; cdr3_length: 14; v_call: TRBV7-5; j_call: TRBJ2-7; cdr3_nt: TGTGTCAGAAGCTTAGGCTGGGGGGACGACGAGCAGTACTTC; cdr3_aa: CVRSLGWGDDEQYF
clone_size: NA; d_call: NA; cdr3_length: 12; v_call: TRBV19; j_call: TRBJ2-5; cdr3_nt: TGTGCCAGTACGGGAAACCAAGAGACCCAGTACTTC; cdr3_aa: CASTGNQETQYF
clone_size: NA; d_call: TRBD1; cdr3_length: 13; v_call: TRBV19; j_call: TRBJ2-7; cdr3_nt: TGTGCCAGCCGGACAGGGGGCGGGAACGAGCAGTACTTC; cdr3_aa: CASRTGGGNEQYF
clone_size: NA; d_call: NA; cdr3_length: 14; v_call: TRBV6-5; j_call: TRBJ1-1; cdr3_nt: TGTGCCAGCAGTTACAGTCGGGTGAACACTGAAGCTTTCTTT; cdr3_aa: CASSYSRVNTEAFF
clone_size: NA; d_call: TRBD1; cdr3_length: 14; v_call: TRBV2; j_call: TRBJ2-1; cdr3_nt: TGTGCCAGCATCTGGGGACAGAATAACAATGAGCAGTTCTTC; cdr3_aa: CASIWGQNNNEQFF
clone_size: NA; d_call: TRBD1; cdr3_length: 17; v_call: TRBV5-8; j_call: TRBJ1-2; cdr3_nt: TGTGCCAGCAGCTTGGGGACGAGGTTACAGGGGGCGCATGGCTACACCTTC; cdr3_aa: CASSLGTRLQGAHGYTF
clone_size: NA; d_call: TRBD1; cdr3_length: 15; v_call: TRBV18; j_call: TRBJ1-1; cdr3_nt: TGTGCCAGCTCTCTAACCCCCGCAGGGGGCGCTGAAGCTTTCTTT; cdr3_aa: CASSLTPAGGAEAFF
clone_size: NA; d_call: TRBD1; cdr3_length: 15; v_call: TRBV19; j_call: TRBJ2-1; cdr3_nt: TGTGCCAGTAGTAGTAGGGGACAGGGGTCGGCTGAGCAGTTCTTC; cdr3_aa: CASSSRGQGSAEQFF
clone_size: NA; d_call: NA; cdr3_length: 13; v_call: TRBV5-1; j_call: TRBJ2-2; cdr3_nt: TGCGCCAGCAGCACTGAGGGAACCGGGGAGCTGTTTTTT; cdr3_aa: CASSTEGTGELFF